This entry lists 10 T cell receptor beta chains sequenced from one sample in a study of spatial heterogeneity in lung cancer. MiXCR was run by TCRdb on the 5' RACE reads, yielding one entry per CDR3 protein. The table records about 13,000 distinct CDR3 sequences, 3% to 5% of them present only once. Time point meaning: sample taken at primary tumor resection. No cells were sorted before sequencing. The whole RNA sequenced was extracted from tumor, nontumor lung or frozen PBMC. The material sequenced was PBMCs, taken at surgery. The source of these receptors is a male donor with early-stage non-small cell lung cancer.

This clonotype is labeled as medium-sized. This beta chain appears as a stray read in a library generated for alpha chains; its size is not informative. The chain combines TRBV28 with TRBJ1-4; D gene unclear. Per the germline V gene, CDR1 is MDHEN and CDR2 is SYDVKM. The ends were cut back, 6 bases at V and 0 bases at J, with 14 bases in the middle. CDR3 length: 16 residues. The CDR3 bases are TGTGCCAGCAGACCAACACCTTTTGCAACTAATGAAAAACTGTTTTTT. This sequence encodes CASRPTPFATNEKLFF.

This clonotype was observed many times. This beta chain appears as a stray read in a library generated for alpha chains; its size is not informative. This chain links TRBV28 with TRBJ2-7; D not resolved. CDR1 is MDHEN and CDR2 is SYDVKM in the germline V gene. The CDR3 covers 13 residues. The V end lost 8 bases, the J end lost 3 bases, and 14 bases lay between the germline ends. The CDR3 bases are TGTGCCAGCTCGCCCATCCTCAACTACGAGCAGTACTTC. Amino acid sequence: CASSPILNYEQYF.

With respect to this clonotype: This beta chain is off target for a library built for alpha chains, so its abundance means little. The chain joins TRBV28 to TRBJ2-2, with TRBD1 as a possible D gene (6 bases). CDR3 size: 13 residues. Germline V lookup: CDR1 MDHEN, CDR2 SYDVKM. Trimming removed 11 bases from V and 4 bases from J, with 14 bases in between. In DNA form, the CDR3 reads TGTGCCGTCCCACTAGGGGGCACCGGGGAGCTGTTTTTT. Translated: CAVPLGGTGELFF.

As for this clonotype: With the library built for alpha chains, this beta chain is off target and its frequency is not meaningful. The gene calls are TRBV20-1 and TRBJ1-5, with a weak D call TRBD1 (5 bases). Trimming cost V 4 bases and J 2 bases, with 15 bases left between them. Germline V gives CDR1 DFQATT, CDR2 SNEGSKA (reference sequence). The CDR3 runs 15 residues. Here the CDR3 DNA reads TGCAGTGCTAAGAGGGACTCCGGGGGCAATCAGCCCCAGCATTTT. This sequence encodes CSAKRDSGGNQPQHF.

A remark on this clonotype: This beta chain came through as a stray read in a library set up for alpha chains, and its size says little. The chain joins TRBV7-2 to TRBJ2-5; D may be TRBD1 (6 bases). Germline-derived CDR1 and CDR2 are SGHTA and FQGNSA. This CDR3 has 14 residues. V dropped 3 bases and J dropped 4 bases, with 12 bases sitting between them. The DNA of the CDR3 is TGTGCCAGCAGCTTTCAGGGGAGCCGAGAGACCCAGTACTTC. Residues: CASSFQGSRETQYF.

This clonotype was recorded at least ten times. This beta chain is off target for a library built for alpha chains, so its abundance means little. V gene TRBV6-5 combines with J gene TRBJ2-5; 8 bases agree with TRBD2. The CDR3 sequence is 14 residues long. CDR1 is MNHEY, CDR2 SVGAGI, per germline. With V trimmed by 6 bases and J by 7 bases, 10 bases remained unmatched. The CDR3 DNA sequence: TGTGCCAGCAGCCCGGGGGGGGATTTCGTGACCCAGTACTTC. This translates into CASSPGGDFVTQYF.

In its sample, this clonotype was seen a few times. Little can be read into the size of this beta chain, an off-target read in a library designed for alpha chains. This chain uses TRBV3-1 with TRBJ2-2; 8 bases match TRBD1. V dropped 4 bases and J dropped 1; count of bases not matched to a gene: 11. Germline CDR1 and CDR2: LGHDT and YNNKEL (reference sequence). This CDR3 has 18 amino acids. The chain's CDR3 is CASSPNPMGTGNTGELFF. CDR3 nucleotides: TGTGCCAGCAGCCCCAACCCGATGGGGACAGGGAACACCGGGGAGCTGTTTTTT.

On this clonotype itself: Because this beta chain is a stray read in a library intended to capture alpha chains, its abundance should not be given much weight. The chain recombines TRBV12-3 or TRBV12-4 with TRBJ2-1; TRBD1 agrees at 10 bases. The CDR3 consists of 15 residues. J was trimmed by 5 bases and V by 5 bases; bases with no gene match: 6. In DNA form, the CDR3 reads TGTGCCAGCAGTGTGGGACAGGGGTACAACAATGAGCAGTTCTTC. It codes for CASSVGQGYNNEQFF.

Many counts were recorded for this clonotype. This beta chain was picked up by a library intended for alpha chains and is off target, so its count carries little meaning. V gene TRBV20-1 combines with J gene TRBJ1-5; tentative D call: TRBD1 (5 bases). Germline loops: CDR1 DFQATT, CDR2 SNEGSKA (reference sequence). This CDR3 is 19 amino acids long. Trimming stripped 0 bases from V and 1 base from J, with 22 bases between. CDR3 in amino acids: CSARDNRDGGWWSNQPQHF. DNA of the CDR3: TGCAGTGCTAGAGATAATCGGGACGGAGGATGGTGGAGCAATCAGCCCCAGCATTTT.

This clonotype appeared many times. This beta chain came through as a stray read in a library set up for alpha chains, and its size says little. CDR3 residues: CASSFLYGPSSYEQYF. CDR3 DNA sequence: TGTGCCAGCAGTTTTCTCTATGGACCCAGCTCCTACGAGCAGTACTTC. The rearrangement links TRBV28 to TRBJ2-7, with D unclear. CDR3 length: 16 residues. From germline, CDR1 is MDHEN and CDR2 SYDVKM. Trimming shortened V by 3 bases and J by 0 bases, and 15 bases separated the two germline ends. Full variable domain (remainder filled in from reference TRBV28 and TRBJ2-7): DVKVTQSSRYLVKRTGEKVFLECVQDMDHENMFWYRQDPGLGLRLIYFSYDVKMKEKGDIPEGYSVSREKKERFSLILESASTNQTSMYLCASSFLYGPSSYEQYFGPGTRLTVT.